The 11 T cell receptor beta chains given below trace back to one sample, sequenced in a study of CD8 T cells in Susac syndrome. Reverse transcription of roughly 0.5 to 1 ug RNA used random hexamers. TCRdb re-analysed the immunoSEQ multiplex PCR reads in MiXCR, keeping a single row per CDR3 protein. This sample has some 130,000 distinct CDR3 sequences, with approximately 95% found just once. Sequences were obtained from CD8+ T cells from PBMCs. The receptor source for this set is a human donor with Susac syndrome.

The gene calls are TRBV5-1 and TRBJ1-2; TRBD1 matches at 7 bases. The ends lost 4 bases at V and 2 bases at J; junction bases unmatched: 5. This CDR3 has 14 residues. Germline V gene lookup returns CDR1 SGHRS and CDR2 YFSETQ. The CDR3 here is CASSGGTENYGYTF. Written as DNA, the CDR3 is TGCGCCAGCAGCGGTGGGACAGAAAACTATGGCTACACCTTC.

The V and J genes are TRBV25-1 and TRBJ2-5, with TRBD2 matching 9 bases. Germline-derived CDR1 and CDR2 are MGHDK and SYGVNS. V dropped 6 bases and J dropped 5; count of bases not matched to a gene: 13. CDR3 size: 16 residues. DNA for the CDR3: TGTGCCAGCAGCGGACCGGCTAGCGGGAAGGAGGAGACCCAGTACTTC. Residues: CASSGPASGKEETQYF.

This clonotype has a single count. The J gene is TRBJ2-1, the V gene TRBV14; unclear D gene. V lost 3 bases to trimming and J lost 3 bases, with 9 bases between them. The germline CDR1 and CDR2 sequences are SGHDN and FVKESK. This CDR3 is 14 amino acids long. The CDR3 region is CASSQAEIYNEQFF. The CDR3 DNA reads TGTGCCAGCAGCCAGGCGGAAATCTACAATGAGCAGTTCTTC.

This sequence joins TRBV6-6 and TRBJ1-4; TRBD1 matches at 11 bases. Germline CDR1 and CDR2: MNHNY and SVGAGI (reference sequence). CDR3 size: 16 residues. V gave up 6 bases and J gave up 0 bases; unmatched junction bases: 3. CDR3 DNA: TGTGCCAGCAGGGGGACAGGGGGAGCAACTAATGAAAAACTGTTTTTT. Amino acids: CASRGTGGATNEKLFF.

This chain links TRBV7-6 with TRBJ1-5; D gene uncertain. The CDR3 spans 15 residues. Trimming removed 1 base from V and 4 bases from J, with 11 bases in between. CDR1 is SGHVS, CDR2 FNYEAQ, per germline. This chain's CDR3 is CASSLGGNPNQPQHF. The CDR3 nucleotides are TGTGCCAGCAGCTTAGGGGGAAATCCTAATCAGCCCCAGCATTTT.

The chain links TRBV27 to TRBJ2-7; the D is unclear. Germline-derived CDR1 and CDR2 are MNHEY and SMNVEV (reference sequence). V was cut by 4 bases and J by 1 base, with 17 bases left in between. The length of the CDR3 is 16 residues. In DNA form, the CDR3 reads TGTGCCAGCAGTTCCGTAGCAGGCTTAGGATCCTACGAGCAGTACTTC. This gives the protein CASSSVAGLGSYEQYF.

The sample holds one count of this clonotype. This chain joins TRBV29-1 and TRBJ2-7, with a possible D match to TRBD2 (6 bases). CDR1 is SQVTM and CDR2 is ANQGSEA in the germline V gene. Trimming took 1 base from V and 6 from J, leaving 13 bases between them. This CDR3 is 13 amino acids long. The CDR3 nucleotides are TGCAGCGTTGAAGGGACTTACGGGGGCGAGCAGTACTTC. Translated, it gives CSVEGTYGGEQYF.

In its sample, this clonotype was seen once. V and J are TRBV7-6 and TRBJ2-5; weak D call: TRBD2 (6 bases). Trimming cost V 6 bases and J 4 bases, with 12 bases left between them. CDR1 SGHVS and CDR2 FNYEAQ come from the germline V gene. The CDR3 runs to 13 residues. The CDR3 coding sequence is TGTGCCAGCAGTCGGAGGGCCGGAGAGACCCAGTACTTC. The encoded protein is CASSRRAGETQYF.

V gene TRBV19 combines with J gene TRBJ2-7; D may match TRBD1 or TRBD2 (5 bases each). V was clipped by 5 bases and J by 0 bases, with 14 bases between them. The CDR3 is made up of 15 amino acids. Germline CDR1 is LNHDA and CDR2 is SQIVND (reference sequence). This chain's CDR3 is CASSASGASSYEQYF. The CDR3 DNA reads as TGTGCCAGTAGTGCCTCCGGGGCAAGCTCCTACGAGCAGTACTTC.

This clonotype was counted once. This chain uses TRBV27 with TRBJ2-7; the D gene could be TRBD1 or TRBD2 (6 bases each). The length of the CDR3 is 13 residues. Germline CDR1 is MNHEY and CDR2 is SMNVEV (reference sequence). Between the trimmed V and J ends, which lost 6 bases and 1 base, there was a span of 10 bases. CDR3 coding DNA: TGTGCCAGCAGAGGGGGAGGTTCCTACGAGCAGTACTTC. The encoded protein is CASRGGGSYEQYF.

V and J are TRBV3-1 and TRBJ2-1, with TRBD2 identical over 9 bases. The V and J ends lost 0 bases and 7 bases, in that order; junction bases with no gene match: 7. CDR1 LGHDT and CDR2 YNNKEL come from the germline V gene (reference sequence). This CDR3 has 16 residues. DNA for the CDR3: TGTGCCAGCAGCCAAGACTTAGCGGGAGCTAGGAATGAGCAGTTCTTC. This gives the protein CASSQDLAGARNEQFF.